The sequence of this T cell receptor (beta chain) was determined in a study of T cell responses to AZD1222 COVID-19 vaccine (dated by TCRdb to the early 2020s). At the level of the whole study: AZD1222 recipients given second doses at about 4 weeks or at about 12 weeks were pooled, since spike-specific TCR depth and breadth were not found to differ between the two schedules. A total of 240 or so trial participants underwent TCR sequencing, of whom more than 200 had received two doses of AZD1222 and around 25 had received two doses of the MenACWY control vaccine. Trial participants were enrolled into age subgroups of 18-55, 56-69 and 70-plus years, which contained roughly 140, 27 and 60 TCR-sequenced participants, respectively.

The CDR3 regions of human TCRbeta chains were analyzed by immunosequencing. Processing in the source paper ran as follows. TCRs in the repertoires were matched against a reference library of SARS-CoV-2-specific TCRs that had been generated with the MIRA antigen-specificity platform. Breadth meant the fraction of unique TCRs that were SARS-CoV-2-associated, whereas depth meant the fraction of total T cells that were SARS-CoV-2-associated. Using the MIRA data, each spike-specific TCR was mapped to the spike region that the TCR reacts to and placed in a CD4 or CD8 class. Log10-transformed breadth and depth values were compared by one-way ANOVA with Sidak's multiple comparisons tests. Sourced from immuneACCESS, this table was stored by TCRdb with only in-frame sequences that have V and J called. A share of the clones is absent; for the studies checked, an unresolved V gene accounts for under half, and the remainder has no known explanation. V, J and clone size derive from that table, while D and trimming were established from the DNA sequence. This sample comprises roughly 150,000 clones, about 89% of them detected only once. Of the sample, 1.9% is held by the ten largest clones.

With respect to this clone: It has no known antigen specificity. No much larger clonotype is one base removed from it; base qualities were not supplied.

The germline V gene encodes CDR1 SGHTA and CDR2 FQGNSA. The CDR3 spans 14 residues, from the cysteine through the phenylalanine. The entry retains the CDR3 DNA only, 42 bases that are in frame from base 1. V is reduced by 0 bases and J by 5 bases, leaving a spacing of 11 bases between them. Summary of the overall study and its limitations: Epitopes outside the regions mutated in the B.1.351 and B.1.1.7 variants were reportedly recognized by nearly half of the unique spike-specific TCRs. Conclusions about previously exposed vaccinees are limited, since just six AZD1222 recipients were seropositive for SARS-CoV-2 at baseline. The whole spike protein was spanned by vaccine-associated CD4 TCRs, and dominant responses were seen in regions 160-218 and 743-854. Because no day 14 peak-response samples were available, the repertoires could be characterized only after the peak T cell response. The 56-69-year group was small, and its depth increase did not reach significance, likely because of low power. Participants were mostly white British and included more females than males, and it was suggested by the authors that clonal diversity may have been underestimated. Spike-specific TCR breadth and depth rose significantly after two AZD1222 doses compared with day 0 and with MenACWY recipients.

This specimen's time point label, interpreted: baseline before first vaccination. The vaccinee samples were drawn from two UK trials, COV001 and COV002, one of which was a single-blind randomized controlled phase 2/3 trial testing AZD1222 (ChAdOx1 nCoV-19) in healthy adults. For TCRbeta chain sequencing, PBMC samples from trial participants were taken at day 0 and at day 28 after the second dose. The V and J genes are TRBV7-2 and TRBJ2-7, with TRBD1 perhaps the D gene, on 5 matching bases. The TCR was taken from an adult in good health. The sample consisted of peripheral blood, taken on day 0 of AZD1222 vaccination. CDR3 reads: CASSLALAGHEQYF. The bases are TGTGCCAGCAGCTTAGCGCTGGCAGGGCACGAGCAGTACTTC.